Presented here are 27 T cell receptor beta chains from one specimen sequenced in a study of cytomegalovirus exposure and HLA in healthy donors. The PCR was carried out with 60 Vbeta primers and 13 Jbeta primers. Libraries were prepared by immunoSEQ multiplex PCR; TCRdb keeps only in-frame clonotypes and omits some of them. The profile shows 140,000 to 150,000 clones, under 90% of them singletons. Material for sequencing was PBMCs. The source is a boy aged 2 to 9 in good health and CMV-seronegative.

The rearrangement links TRBV14 to TRBJ1-5, with 7 bases fitting TRBD1. CDR1 is SGHDN, CDR2 FVKESK, per germline. With V trimmed by 4 bases and J by 6 bases, 18 bases remained unmatched. The CDR3 totals 18 residues. The CDR3 DNA reads as TGTGCCAGCAGCCTAATGTCAGGGGGGCAGGGTTGGCGTCAGCCCCAGCATTTT. It specifies CASSLMSGGQGWRQPQHF.

The V gene is TRBV4-1, the J gene TRBJ1-5; D ambiguous. The CDR3 sequence is 13 residues long. The germline gives CDR1 MGHRA, CDR2 YSYEKL. V lost 2 bases, J lost 7 bases, and 9 bases lay in between. CDR3 region: CASSQLPRQPQHF. DNA for the CDR3: TGCGCCAGCAGCCAATTACCCAGGCAGCCCCAGCATTTT.

This chain links TRBV5-1 with TRBJ1-6; TRBD1 matches 11 bases. Germline trimming cut 7 bases from V and 10 bases from J; bases unmatched to any gene: 7. Germline V gives CDR1 SGHRS, CDR2 YFSETQ. This CDR3 has 14 amino acids. The CDR3: CASSTGTGGSPLHF. Written as DNA, the CDR3 is TGCGCCAGCTCTACCGGGACAGGGGGATCACCCCTCCACTTT.

To note about this clone: The identical CDR3 is also encoded by other nucleotide sequences in the sample. The V and J genes are TRBV7-3 and TRBJ1-1, with D possibly TRBD1 on 5 matching bases. The V end lost 4 bases, the J end lost 1 base, and 7 bases lay between the germline ends. CDR1 is SGHTA, CDR2 FQGTGA, per germline. The CDR3 sequence is 13 residues long. The CDR3 nucleotides read TGTGCCAGCAGCTCCCAGGGGAACACTGAAGCTTTCTTT. Residues: CASSSQGNTEAFF.

The chain joins TRBV5-1 to TRBJ2-7; 16 positions agree with TRBD2. This CDR3 is built from 18 residues. After removal of 5 bases from V and 0 bases from J, the junction contained 8 bases not matched to a gene. Germline loops: CDR1 SGHRS, CDR2 YFSETQ. CDR3 amino acids: CASRDPGLAGGSSYEQYF. CDR3 sequence (DNA): TGCGCCAGCAGGGACCCGGGACTAGCGGGAGGGAGCTCCTACGAGCAGTACTTC.

The chain carries TRBV5-1 and TRBJ1-3, with D perhaps TRBD1 (6 bases). The germline CDR1 and CDR2 sequences are SGHRS and YFSETQ. The CDR3 totals 17 residues. The V end lost 3 bases, the J end lost 0 bases, and 16 bases lay between the germline ends. The CDR3 DNA reads as TGCGCCAGCAGCTGGACGAGCACAGGGAGCTCTGGAAACACCATATATTTT. This codes for CASSWTSTGSSGNTIYF.

This chain uses TRBV6-1 with TRBJ1-2, with TRBD1 identical over 7 bases. Germline V lookup: CDR1 MNHNS, CDR2 SASEGT. Trimming cost V 11 bases and J 6 bases; bases outside gene matches: 12. The CDR3 is 13 amino acids. The CDR3, as DNA: TGTGCCGGGGCCGGGACAGTCTCTCATGGCTACACCTTC. Translated: CAGAGTVSHGYTF.

The chain is built from TRBV28 and TRBJ1-5; 11 bases line up with TRBD1. The length of the CDR3 is 15 residues. Germline V gene sequence: CDR1 MDHEN, CDR2 SYDVKM. With V trimmed by 6 bases and J by 3 bases, 4 bases remained unmatched. The CDR3 protein is CASRTDRGLNQPQHF. The CDR3 DNA sequence: TGTGCCAGCAGAACGGACAGGGGGCTCAATCAGCCCCAGCATTTT.

The genes are TRBV7-3 and TRBJ2-3; TRBD1 matches 10 bases. The V gene end was trimmed by 1 base and the J gene end by 8 bases; junction bases not matched to a gene: 3. The CDR3 extends over 14 amino acids. The germline gives CDR1 SGHTA, CDR2 FQGTGA. For the CDR3, the DNA is TGTGCCAGCAGCTTAAGGGACAGGGGTTTTACGCAGTATTTT. This translates into CASSLRDRGFTQYF.

This clone was counted a few times. The chain combines TRBV10-3 with TRBJ1-6; D is ambiguous. The CDR3 covers 13 residues. V dropped 0 bases and J dropped 8 bases, with 5 bases sitting between them. The germline CDR1 and CDR2 sequences are ENHRY and SYGVKD. CDR3 region: CAISESRDSPLHF. The CDR3 DNA follows: TGTGCCATCAGTGAGTCGAGGGATTCACCCCTCCACTTT.

This clone appeared a single time. The chain uses TRBV12-5 and TRBJ2-4; a weak D match, TRBD2 (5 bases). The CDR3 extends over 14 amino acids. Looked up from germline, CDR1 is LGHNT and CDR2 is FRNRAP. With 7 bases removed from V and 11 bases from J, the gap between germline ends came to 21 bases. CDR3 in DNA: TGTGCTAGTGACATGGGCCCCTCGTCTAGCTTTCAGTACTTC. Its translation: CASDMGPSSSFQYF.

The chain employs TRBV7-2 and TRBJ2-1, with 11 bases aligning to TRBD1. Looked up from germline, CDR1 is SGHTA and CDR2 is FQGNSA. V was clipped by 1 base and J by 10 bases; unmatched bases: 6. The CDR3 totals 15 residues. The DNA of the CDR3 is TGTGCCAGCAGCTTAGGGGTCGGACAGGGGGCCGAGCAGTTCTTC. It encodes CASSLGVGQGAEQFF. Together with reference TRBV7-2 and TRBJ2-1, the CDR3 gives the full variable domain: GAGVSQSPSNKVTEKGKDVELRCDPISGHTALYWYRQSLGQGLEFLIYFQGNSAPDKSGLPSDRFSAERTGGSVSTLTIQRTQQEDSAVYLCASSLGVGQGAEQFFGPGTRLTVL.

This clone was picked up one time. The rearrangement joins TRBV30 to TRBJ1-5, with TRBD1 as a possible D gene (5 bases). The germline V gene has CDR1 GTSNPN and CDR2 SVGIG (reference sequence). V dropped 3 bases and J dropped 3 bases, with 15 bases sitting between them. The CDR3 is made up of 15 amino acids. CDR3 amino acids: CAWRTPGTTNQPQHF. CDR3 DNA sequence: TGTGCCTGGAGGACACCAGGGACTACCAATCAGCCCCAGCATTTT.

The V call is TRBV11-2, the J call TRBJ1-5; TRBD1 aligns across 10 bases. This CDR3 is built from 17 residues. Germline trimming cut 4 bases from V and 9 bases from J; bases unmatched to any gene: 15. Germline values: CDR1 SGHAT, CDR2 FQNNGV. The chain's CDR3 is CASSSASGTGACRPQHF. The CDR3 nucleotides read TGTGCCAGCAGCTCGGCTTCCGGGACAGGGGCTTGTCGGCCCCAGCATTTT.

The rearrangement joins TRBV19 to TRBJ1-2, with a weak D call TRBD1 (6 bases). The V end lost 3 bases, the J end lost 4 bases, and 15 bases lay between the germline ends. There are 15 residues in the CDR3. Per germline, CDR1 LNHDA and CDR2 SQIVND (reference sequence). The CDR3 DNA follows: TGTGCCAGTAGTATCCGGACAGCCTCTGGCTATGGCTACACCTTC. Its translation is CASSIRTASGYGYTF.

This chain joins TRBV7-9 and TRBJ2-2; a weak D match, TRBD1 (5 bases). Between the trimmed V and J ends, which lost 3 bases and 0 bases, there was a span of 8 bases. Germline V gene sequence: CDR1 SEHNR, CDR2 FQNEAQ (reference sequence). The CDR3 totals 15 residues. The CDR3 is CASSFPRANTGELFF. CDR3 nucleotide sequence: TGTGCCAGCAGCTTCCCCAGGGCGAACACCGGGGAGCTGTTTTTT.

This sequence joins TRBV5-1 and TRBJ2-7; 8 nucleotides line up with TRBD1. The CDR3 has 15 residues. The V gene end was trimmed by 0 bases and the J gene end by 5 bases; junction bases not matched to a gene: 7. Germline CDR1 is SGHRS and CDR2 is YFSETQ. The chain's CDR3 is CASSLVQGARNEQYF. CDR3 sequence (DNA): TGCGCCAGCAGCTTGGTTCAGGGGGCGCGGAACGAGCAGTACTTC. The variable domain in full, completed from reference TRBV5-1 and TRBJ2-7, reads KAGVTQTPRYLIKTRGQQVTLSCSPISGHRSVSWYQQTPGQGLQFLFEYFSETQRNKGNFPGRFSGRQFSNSRSEMNVSTLELGDSALYLCASSLVQGARNEQYFGPGTRLTVT.

The V and J genes are TRBV29-1 and TRBJ2-3, with 7 bases fitting TRBD1. The CDR3 sequence is 14 residues long. The ends lost 5 bases at V and 1 base at J; junction bases unmatched: 6. Germline values: CDR1 SQVTM, CDR2 ANQGSEA. The CDR3 bases are TGCAGCGTTTGGGGGACAGACGGCACAGATACGCAGTATTTT. Translated, it gives CSVWGTDGTDTQYF.

V gene TRBV6-6 combines with J gene TRBJ1-5; D possibly corresponds to TRBD1 (6 bases). This CDR3 has 15 residues. Germline values: CDR1 MNHNY, CDR2 SVGAGI (reference sequence). The V end lost 5 bases, the J end lost 0 bases, and 11 bases lay between the germline ends. The CDR3 DNA reads as TGTGCCAGCAGTACTTGGACAGATAGCAATCAGCCCCAGCATTTT. Its protein product is CASSTWTDSNQPQHF.

This clone was counted between two and nine times. V and J are TRBV6-5 and TRBJ2-7; tentatively, D is TRBD2 (5 bases). This CDR3 has 13 amino acids. Per germline, CDR1 MNHEY and CDR2 SVGAGI. Trimming left V 0 bases short and J 2 bases short, with 5 bases between. The DNA for the CDR3 is TGTGCCAGCAGTTACTCGAGGGCCTACGAGCAGTACTTC. It translates to CASSYSRAYEQYF.

This clone appeared a few times. This sequence joins TRBV6-1 and TRBJ1-6; TRBD1 aligns across 8 bases. V lost 2 bases and J lost 7; bases outside the gene matches: 4. Germline CDR1 reads MNHNS; CDR2 reads SASEGT. The length of the CDR3 is 15 residues. The CDR3: CASSESAGGNSPLHF. Here the CDR3 DNA reads TGTGCCAGCAGTGAATCGGCAGGGGGCAATTCACCCCTCCACTTT.

With regard to this clone: The identical CDR3 is also encoded by other nucleotide sequences in the sample. V usage is TRBV29-1 and J usage is TRBJ1-2; D gene ambiguous. The CDR3 length is 11 residues. The germline V and J ends were trimmed by 4 bases and 6 bases, with 9 bases remaining between them. CDR1 is SQVTM and CDR2 is ANQGSEA in the germline V gene. As DNA, the CDR3 is TGCAGCGTTGGTACTCGTCATGGCTACACCTTC. Protein sequence: CSVGTRHGYTF.

The table lists this clone with a count of one. The V gene is TRBV5-1, the J gene TRBJ1-1, with D possibly TRBD1 on 5 matching bases. The V and J ends lost 3 bases and 7 bases respectively, with 19 bases between them. The CDR3 is 15 amino acids. CDR1 is SGHRS and CDR2 is YFSETQ in the germline V gene. CDR3 DNA: TGCGCCAGCAGCTCCCGAAAAACAGGAACCGTTGAAGCTTTCTTT. This sequence encodes CASSSRKTGTVEAFF.

J is TRBJ1-5 and V is TRBV27; D might be TRBD1 (6 bases). CDR1 is MNHEY, CDR2 SMNVEV, per germline (reference sequence). This CDR3 is 15 amino acids long. V was trimmed by 0 bases and J by 5 bases, leaving 11 bases between them. The CDR3 region has the DNA TGTGCCAGCAGTTTATCGTGGCAGGGGTATCAGCCCCAGCATTTT. It is translated as CASSLSWQGYQPQHF.

The rearrangement uses TRBV18 and TRBJ2-7, with TRBD2 identical over 13 bases. V lost 6 bases to trimming and J lost 0 bases; unmatched junction nucleotides: 11. Germline CDR1 KGHSH, CDR2 LQKENI. The CDR3 is 18 amino acids. Written as DNA, the CDR3 is TGTGCCAGCTCCCCGGCACTAGCGGGAGGGCTCACCTCCTACGAGCAGTACTTC. It codes for CASSPALAGGLTSYEQYF.

This sequence joins TRBV6-4 and TRBJ2-2; D is perhaps TRBD2 (5 bases). The germline V gene encodes CDR1 MRHNA and CDR2 SNTAGT. The CDR3 has 16 residues. V dropped 6 bases and J dropped 1 base, with 15 bases sitting between them. CDR3 nucleotides: TGTGCCAGCAGCCCCTTGGGGAGAAAGAACACCGGGGAGCTGTTTTTT. This gives the protein CASSPLGRKNTGELFF.

The V and J genes are TRBV5-1 and TRBJ2-5, with 8 nucleotides matching TRBD1. V shed 4 bases, J shed 1 base, and the junction held 3 bases outside the gene matches. The length of the CDR3 is 14 residues. Germline CDR1 and CDR2: SGHRS and YFSETQ. CDR3 amino acids: CASSRTGGQETQYF. Here the CDR3 DNA reads TGCGCCAGCAGCAGAACAGGGGGCCAAGAGACCCAGTACTTC.